The present T cell receptor (beta chain) was sequenced within a study of blood T cell repertoires in COVID-19 (dated by TCRdb to between 2020 and 2021). For the wider study: Samples covering the acute and convalescent phases of COVID-19 were provided by collaborators in the United States, Italy and Spain. The prospective study material was composed of cDNA or gDNA derived from T cells, B-cell-depleted T cells, or PBMCs. Deeply sampled blood TCRbeta repertoires from subjects exposed to, actively infected with, or recovered from COVID-19 were included in the dataset. A freely available public database, intended as a resource for researchers studying the immune response to SARS-CoV-2, is where the repertoires were released. The samples were drawn from the first 160 participants of the ongoing ImmuneRACE study and from some 1,300 subjects provided by 6 global collaborators. Nearly every sample came with metadata listing a de-identified subject ID, COVID-19 status, age in years and sex. Where HLA class I and class II types were available, the types were taken from metadata supplied by the sample provider, not from assay-based typing. What the research found in general, with its limitations: The amount of clinical and demographic metadata varied by source and participant and was provided uncurated.

From a lookup of the germline V gene, CDR1 and CDR2 are SGHDT and YYEEEE. V is pruned by 7 bases and J by 1 base, leaving 9 bases of the junction without a gene match. The CDR3 numbers 15 residues from cysteine through phenylalanine. Only the CDR3 part of the read is kept: 45 bases, read in frame from the first base. TCRbeta CDR3 regions were amplified from genomic DNA by means of the immunoSEQ Assay, a bias-controlled multiplex PCR. The original methods were these. The number of nucleated cells in each sample was estimated by amplification of reference gene primers within the assay. To quantify the absolute abundance of each unique TCRbeta CDR3 rearrangement, sequence reads were collapsed and filtered. For each sample, productive Simpson clonality was calculated as the square root of Simpson's diversity index across productive rearrangements. TCRdb's version of the immuneACCESS table is confined to in-frame rearrangements and falls short of the full clone set. An unresolved V gene accounts for under half of the shortfall where checked; the remainder is of unknown origin. The DNA gave D and trimming, while V, J and clone size come from that table. Recorded for this sample are about 150,000 clones; about 79% of them occurred a single time. 9.8% of the sample is in the top ten clones.

For this clone: It lacks a known antigen. Per-base quality was not reported, and no clone a single base away is much larger than it.

Whole blood was collected in K2EDTA tubes by collaborating institutions according to the institutions' own protocols. Collaborator samples were shipped for TCRbeta analysis as frozen whole blood, isolated PBMCs, or DNA extracted from either sample type. The sequenced sample consisted of peripheral blood. Rearrangement joined TRBV5-6 to TRBJ1-1; TRBD1 matches 8 bases in the middle. The sequence was collected from a woman aged 45-60 years with acute or convalescent COVID-19. The sequenced DNA is TGTGCCAGCGCTCGTCCCGGGACAGGGAACACTGAAGCTTTCTTT. Translation gives CASARPGTGNTEAFF.